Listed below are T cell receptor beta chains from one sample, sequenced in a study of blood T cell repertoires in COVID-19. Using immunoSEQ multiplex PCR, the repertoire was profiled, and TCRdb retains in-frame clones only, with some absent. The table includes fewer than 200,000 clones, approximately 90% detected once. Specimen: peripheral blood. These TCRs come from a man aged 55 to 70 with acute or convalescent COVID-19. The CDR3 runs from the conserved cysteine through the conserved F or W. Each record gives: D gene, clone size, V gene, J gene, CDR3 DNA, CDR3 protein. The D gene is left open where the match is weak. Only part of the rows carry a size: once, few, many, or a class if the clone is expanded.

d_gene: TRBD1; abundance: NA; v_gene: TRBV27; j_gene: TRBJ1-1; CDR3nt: TGTGCCAGCAGCTGGGACAGGACCAACACTGAAGCTTTCTTT; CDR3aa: CASSWDRTNTEAFF
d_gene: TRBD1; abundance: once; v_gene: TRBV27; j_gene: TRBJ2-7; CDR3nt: TGTGCCAGCAGCCTGACAGGGGGCGCCTACGAGCAGTACTTC; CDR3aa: CASSLTGGAYEQYF
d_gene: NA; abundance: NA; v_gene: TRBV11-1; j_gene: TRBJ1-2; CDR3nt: TGTGCCAGCAGCGCCGGAAAACAGGGAGACTATGGCTACACCTTC; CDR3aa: CASSAGKQGDYGYTF
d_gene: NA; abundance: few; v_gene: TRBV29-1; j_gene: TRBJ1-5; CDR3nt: TGCAGCGTTGTCGGAGGGGTCAATCAGCCCCAGCATTTT; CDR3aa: CSVVGGVNQPQHF
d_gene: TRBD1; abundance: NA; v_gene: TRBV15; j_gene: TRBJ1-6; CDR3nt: TGTGCCACCAGCAGACTCAAACCCGGGACAGGGCCCTATAATTCACCCCTCCACTTT; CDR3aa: CATSRLKPGTGPYNSPLHF
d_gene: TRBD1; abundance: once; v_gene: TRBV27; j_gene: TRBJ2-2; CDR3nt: TGTGCCAGCAGTGACAGGGACAACACCGGGGAGCTGTTTTTT; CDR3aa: CASSDRDNTGELFF
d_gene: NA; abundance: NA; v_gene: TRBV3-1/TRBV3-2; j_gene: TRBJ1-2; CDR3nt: TGTGCCAGCAGCCGGGCTTCCGTAGATGGCTACACCTTC; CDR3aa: CASSRASVDGYTF
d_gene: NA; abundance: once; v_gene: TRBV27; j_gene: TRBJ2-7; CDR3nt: TGTGCCAGCAGTCACAGGGACACTACCTCCTACGAGCAGTACTTC; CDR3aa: CASSHRDTTSYEQYF
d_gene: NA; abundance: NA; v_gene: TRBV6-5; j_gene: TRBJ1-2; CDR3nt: TGTGCCAGCAGTTACCGCGGGGATGGCTACACCTTC; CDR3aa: CASSYRGDGYTF
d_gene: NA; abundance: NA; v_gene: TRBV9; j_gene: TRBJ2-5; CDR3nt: TGTGCCAGCAGCTCGGACAGCCAAGAGACCCAGTACTTC; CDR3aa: CASSSDSQETQYF
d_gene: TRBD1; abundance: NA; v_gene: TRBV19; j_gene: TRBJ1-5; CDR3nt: TGTGCCAGTAGCGGGACAGGCAATCAGCCCCAGCATTTT; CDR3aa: CASSGTGNQPQHF
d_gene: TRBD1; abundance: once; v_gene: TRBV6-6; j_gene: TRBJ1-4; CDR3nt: TGTGCCAGCAGGGACGGGACAGGGAGCGAAAAACTGTTTTTT; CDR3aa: CASRDGTGSEKLFF
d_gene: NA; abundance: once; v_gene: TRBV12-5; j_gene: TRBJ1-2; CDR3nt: TGTGCTAGTGGTTTGTTGAGGGGGGGCTCCTATGGCTACACCTTC; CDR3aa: CASGLLRGGSYGYTF
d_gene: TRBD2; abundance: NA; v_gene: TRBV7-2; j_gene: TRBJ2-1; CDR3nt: TGTGCCAGCAGCTTCTCTACCGGGACTAGCGGGAGTGAGCAGTTCTTC; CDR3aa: CASSFSTGTSGSEQFF
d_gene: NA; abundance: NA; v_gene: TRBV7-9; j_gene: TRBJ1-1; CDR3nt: TGTGCCAGCAGCTTAGTGCGGCAGCTGAACACTGAAGCTTTCTTT; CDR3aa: CASSLVRQLNTEAFF
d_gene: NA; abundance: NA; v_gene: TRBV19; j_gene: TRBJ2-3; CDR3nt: TGTGCCAGTAGTCTCTCTAGGACAGATACGCAGTATTTT; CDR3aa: CASSLSRTDTQYF
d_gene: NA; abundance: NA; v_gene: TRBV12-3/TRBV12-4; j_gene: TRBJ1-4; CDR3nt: TGTGCCAGCAGTTTGGGACATAATGAAAAACTGTTTTTT; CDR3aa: CASSLGHNEKLFF
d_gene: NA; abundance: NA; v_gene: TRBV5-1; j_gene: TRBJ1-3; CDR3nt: TGCGCCAGCAGACCAGGGGTCGGCTCTGGAAACACCATATATTTT; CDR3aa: CASRPGVGSGNTIYF
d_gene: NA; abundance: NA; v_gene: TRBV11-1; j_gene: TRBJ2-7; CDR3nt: TGTGCCAGCAGCTCCTACTACGAGCAGTACTTC; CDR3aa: CASSSYYEQYF
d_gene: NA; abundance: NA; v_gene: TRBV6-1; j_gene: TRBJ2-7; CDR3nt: TGTGCCAGCAGTGAAGCGCCAGGGGGGACCTACGAGCAGTACTTC; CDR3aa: CASSEAPGGTYEQYF
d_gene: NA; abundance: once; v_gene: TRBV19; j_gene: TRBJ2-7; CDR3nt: TGTGCCAGTAGTATCTTAAGCGGGCAAGGTGGCCACGAGCAGTACTTC; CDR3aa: CASSILSGQGGHEQYF
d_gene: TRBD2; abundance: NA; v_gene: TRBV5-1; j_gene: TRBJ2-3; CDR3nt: TGCGCCAGCAGCTCCCTAGCGGAAACAGATACGCAGTATTTT; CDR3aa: CASSSLAETDTQYF
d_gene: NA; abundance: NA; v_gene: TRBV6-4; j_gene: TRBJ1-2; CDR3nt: TGTGCCAGCAGAGACTCCGACAGAACCCTTAACTATGGCTACACCTTC; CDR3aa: CASRDSDRTLNYGYTF
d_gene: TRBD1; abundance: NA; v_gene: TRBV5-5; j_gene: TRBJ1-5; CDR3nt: TGTGCCAGCAGCCCATTCGGGACAGGGAGTAGCAATCAGCCCCAGCATTTT; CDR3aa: CASSPFGTGSSNQPQHF
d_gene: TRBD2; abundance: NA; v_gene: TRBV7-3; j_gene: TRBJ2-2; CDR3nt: TGTGCCAGCAGCTCTAGCGGGACGAACACCGGGGAGCTGTTTTTT; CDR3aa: CASSSSGTNTGELFF
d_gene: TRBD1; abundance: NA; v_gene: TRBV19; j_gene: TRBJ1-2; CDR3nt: TGTGCCAGTCACCCTCGGACAGGCGATTACTATGGCTACACCTTC; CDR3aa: CASHPRTGDYYGYTF
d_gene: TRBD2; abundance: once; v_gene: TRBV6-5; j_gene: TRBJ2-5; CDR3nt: TGTGCCAGCAGGCGACTGGGGGGGGGCCAAGAGACCCAGTACTTC; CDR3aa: CASRRLGGGQETQYF
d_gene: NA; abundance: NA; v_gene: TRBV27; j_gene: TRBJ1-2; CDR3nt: TGTGCCAGCAGCGACAGGCGCTACTATGGCTACACCTTC; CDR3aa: CASSDRRYYGYTF
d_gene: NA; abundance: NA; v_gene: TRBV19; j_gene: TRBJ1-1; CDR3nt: TGTGCCAGTAGTATAGTACGGGGGGCGCGCACTGAAGCTTTCTTT; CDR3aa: CASSIVRGARTEAFF
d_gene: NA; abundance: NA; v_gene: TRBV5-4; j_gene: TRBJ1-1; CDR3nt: TGTGCCAGCAGCTCCGGAGGGGAGGCGAGCACTGAAGCTTTCTTT; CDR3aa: CASSSGGEASTEAFF
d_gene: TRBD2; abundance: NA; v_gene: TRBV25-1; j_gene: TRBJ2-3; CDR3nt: TGTGCCAGCAAGCTAGCGGGGTCCACAGATACGCAGTATTTT; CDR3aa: CASKLAGSTDTQYF
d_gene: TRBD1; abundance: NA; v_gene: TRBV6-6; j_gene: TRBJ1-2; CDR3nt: TGTGCCAGCAGTTACTCGACAGGGGCAAACTATGGCTACACCTTC; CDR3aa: CASSYSTGANYGYTF
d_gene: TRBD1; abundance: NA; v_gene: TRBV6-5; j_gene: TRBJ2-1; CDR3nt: TGTGCCAGCAGTTACGTGACAGGGCCTTACAATGAGCAGTTCTTC; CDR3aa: CASSYVTGPYNEQFF
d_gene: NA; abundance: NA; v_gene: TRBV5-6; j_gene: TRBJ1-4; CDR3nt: TGTGCCAGCAGCTTAGACGGACTGGGAGAAAAACTGTTTTTT; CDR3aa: CASSLDGLGEKLFF
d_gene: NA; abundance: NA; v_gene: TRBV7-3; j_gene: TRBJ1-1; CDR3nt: TGTGCCAGCAGTACAGGATGGAGCACTGAAGCTTTCTTT; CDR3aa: CASSTGWSTEAFF
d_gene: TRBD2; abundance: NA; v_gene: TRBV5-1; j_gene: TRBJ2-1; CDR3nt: TGCGCCAGCAGTTCCGGGACGGGCGCGGGACTAGCCGTCAATGAGCAGTTCTTC; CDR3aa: CASSSGTGAGLAVNEQFF
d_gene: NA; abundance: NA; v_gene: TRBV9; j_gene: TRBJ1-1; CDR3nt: TGTGCCAGCAGCGTCGGACTGTTGAACACTGAAGCTTTCTTT; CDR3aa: CASSVGLLNTEAFF
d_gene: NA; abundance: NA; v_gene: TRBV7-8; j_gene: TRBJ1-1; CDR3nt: TGTGCCAGCAGCCCCCCGGGTGGTAAAGCTTTCTTT; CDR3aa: CASSPPGGKAFF
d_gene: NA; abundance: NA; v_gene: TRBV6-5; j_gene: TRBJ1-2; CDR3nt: TGTGCCAGCAGGGGGGGTCCTAACTATGGCTACACCTTC; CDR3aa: CASRGGPNYGYTF
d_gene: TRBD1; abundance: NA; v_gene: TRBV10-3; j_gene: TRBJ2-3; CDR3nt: TGTGCCATCAGCGATGGGGGACAGGGGGCAGATACGCAGTATTTT; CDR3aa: CAISDGGQGADTQYF
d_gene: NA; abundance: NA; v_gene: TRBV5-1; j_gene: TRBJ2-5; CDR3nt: TGCGCCAGCAGCTTGCGGACTACCGAAGAGACCCAGTACTTC; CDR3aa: CASSLRTTEETQYF
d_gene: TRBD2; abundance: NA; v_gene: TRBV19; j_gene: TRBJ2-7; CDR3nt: TGTGCCAGTAGTGGGTGGTTGAGTAGCGGGACATACGAGCAGTACTTC; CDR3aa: CASSGWLSSGTYEQYF
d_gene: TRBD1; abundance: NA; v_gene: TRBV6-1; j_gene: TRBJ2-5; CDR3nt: TGTGCCAGCAGTGACGGGACAGGGAGGGAGACCCAGTACTTC; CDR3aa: CASSDGTGRETQYF
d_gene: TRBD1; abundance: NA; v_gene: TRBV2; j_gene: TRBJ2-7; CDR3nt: TGTGCCAGCAGTGAAGACAGGGGGCAAAGCGAGCAGTACTTC; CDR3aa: CASSEDRGQSEQYF
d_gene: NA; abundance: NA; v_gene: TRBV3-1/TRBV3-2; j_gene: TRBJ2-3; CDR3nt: TGTGCCAGCAGCCAAGAAGGGACAACGACAGATACGCAGTATTTT; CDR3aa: CASSQEGTTTDTQYF
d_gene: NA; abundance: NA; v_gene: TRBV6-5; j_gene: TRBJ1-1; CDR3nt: TGTGCCAGCACCAACTTCCACGGGGGAAACACTGAAGCTTTCTTT; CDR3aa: CASTNFHGGNTEAFF
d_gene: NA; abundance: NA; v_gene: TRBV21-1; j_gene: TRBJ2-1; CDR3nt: TGTGCCAGCAGCAAAGAAATAGTACGAGGGGGCTGGTACAATGAGCAGTTCTTC; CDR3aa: CASSKEIVRGGWYNEQFF
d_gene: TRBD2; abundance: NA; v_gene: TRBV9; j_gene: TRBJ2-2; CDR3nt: TGTGCCAGCAGCGTCGAAGCGGGAGGGTGGACCGGGGAGCTGTTTTTT; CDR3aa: CASSVEAGGWTGELFF
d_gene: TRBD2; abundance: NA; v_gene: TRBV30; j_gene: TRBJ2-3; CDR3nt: TGTGCCTGGCTACTAGCGGCAGATACGCAGTATTTT; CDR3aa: CAWLLAADTQYF